The present TCR beta chain was sequenced within a study of blood T cell repertoires in COVID-19. Study background: PBMCs, B-cell-depleted T cells, or T cells provided the cDNA or gDNA that made up the material.

The CDR3 contains 16 residues. The germline gives CDR1 LGHDT, CDR2 YNNKEL (reference sequence). V was pared by 2 bases and J by 6 bases, with 10 bases of the junction left unmatched. Adults between about 18 and 89 years of age took part from 24 US areas. In the authors' workflow: Nucleated cell number was recorded as an estimate derived from reference gene primer amplification. Sequencing used immunoSEQ multiplex PCR; TCRdb keeps in-frame clones, though not all of them. From that table come the V and J calls and clone size; the DNA was used to work out D and trimming. The repertoire includes some 510,000 clones, roughly 90% of them detected once, and about 2% sits in the top ten.

V usage is TRBV3-1 (or the pseudogene TRBV3-2) and J usage is TRBJ2-1; TRBD2 matches 7 bases. This receptor was identified in a woman aged 40 to 50 who had recovered from COVID-19. Material: PBMCs or T cells enriched from blood (not recorded which). The CDR3 DNA sequence: TGTGCCAGCAGCCAAACTAGCGCCAGACGGGGCAATGAGCAGTTCTTC. Residues: CASSQTSARRGNEQFF.